Sequencing of this T cell receptor beta chain was carried out in a study of shared clonotypes between healthy human individuals. CDR1 is SGHTA and CDR2 is FQGNSA in the germline V gene. There are 14 residues in the CDR3. V shed 6 bases and J shed 3 bases, with 15 bases lying between them. Note on this clone: Its target is unknown.

General study findings and limits: Across subsets, estimated richness was generally greater for naive than for memory populations. Donor clonotype sharing was expected to depend on sequencing depth. When compared with the clonotypes that were shared by all four sorted-subset donors, the non-shared clonotypes turned out to have lower generation probabilities.

The repertoire was sequenced with immunoSEQ multiplex PCR; TCRdb's copy has only in-frame clones and lacks some. The data contain roughly 1,500,000 clones, around 98.5% of them seen just once; the ten biggest clones take up 0.36%. All of the donors resided in Nashville, Tennessee, and each was a Caucasian adult. The material sequenced was naive CD4+ T cells sorted from blood. Noted subset: CD45RA+ positively selected. This sequence joins TRBV7-2 and TRBJ2-7; D possibly corresponds to TRBD2 (5 bases). The clonotype originates from a man aged 25-45 years in good health. CDR3 coding DNA: TGTGCCAGCAGTTTATACGGGATGGACTACGAGCAGTACTTC. Its translation: CASSLYGMDYEQYF.